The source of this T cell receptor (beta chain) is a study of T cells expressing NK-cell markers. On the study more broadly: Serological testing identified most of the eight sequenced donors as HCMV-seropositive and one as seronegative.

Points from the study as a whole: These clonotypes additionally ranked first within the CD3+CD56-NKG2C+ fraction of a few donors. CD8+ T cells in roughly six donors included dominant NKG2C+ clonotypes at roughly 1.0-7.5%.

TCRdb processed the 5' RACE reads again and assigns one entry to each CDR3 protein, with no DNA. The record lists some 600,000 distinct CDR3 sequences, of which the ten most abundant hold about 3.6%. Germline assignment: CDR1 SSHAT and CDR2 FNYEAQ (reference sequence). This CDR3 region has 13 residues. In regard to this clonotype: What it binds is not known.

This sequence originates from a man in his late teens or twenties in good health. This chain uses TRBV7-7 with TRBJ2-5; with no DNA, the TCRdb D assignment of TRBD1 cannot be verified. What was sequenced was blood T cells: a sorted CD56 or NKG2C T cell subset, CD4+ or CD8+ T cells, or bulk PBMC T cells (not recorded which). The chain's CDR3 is CASSGQPQETQYF. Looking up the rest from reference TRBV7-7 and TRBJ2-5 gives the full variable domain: GAGVSQSPRYKVTKRGQDVTLRCDPISSHATLYWYQQALGQGPEFLTYFNYEAQPDKSGLPSDRFSAERPEGSISTLTIQRTEQRDSAMYRCASSGQPQETQYFGPGTRLLVL.